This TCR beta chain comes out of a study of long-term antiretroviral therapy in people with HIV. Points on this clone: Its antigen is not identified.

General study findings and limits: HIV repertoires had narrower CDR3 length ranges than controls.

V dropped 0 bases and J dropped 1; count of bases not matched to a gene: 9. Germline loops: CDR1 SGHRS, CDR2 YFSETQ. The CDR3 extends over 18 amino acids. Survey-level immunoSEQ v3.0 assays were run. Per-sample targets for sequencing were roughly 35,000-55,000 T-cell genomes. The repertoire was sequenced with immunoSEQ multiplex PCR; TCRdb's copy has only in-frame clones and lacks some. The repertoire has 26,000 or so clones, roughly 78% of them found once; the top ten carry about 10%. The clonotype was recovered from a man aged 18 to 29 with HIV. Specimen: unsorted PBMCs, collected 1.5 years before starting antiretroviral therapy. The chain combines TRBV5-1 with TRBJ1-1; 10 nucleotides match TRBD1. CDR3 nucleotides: TGCGCCAGCAGCTTGGTGGGACAGGGGACGTCGGGGAACACTGAAGCTTTCTTT. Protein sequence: CASSLVGQGTSGNTEAFF.